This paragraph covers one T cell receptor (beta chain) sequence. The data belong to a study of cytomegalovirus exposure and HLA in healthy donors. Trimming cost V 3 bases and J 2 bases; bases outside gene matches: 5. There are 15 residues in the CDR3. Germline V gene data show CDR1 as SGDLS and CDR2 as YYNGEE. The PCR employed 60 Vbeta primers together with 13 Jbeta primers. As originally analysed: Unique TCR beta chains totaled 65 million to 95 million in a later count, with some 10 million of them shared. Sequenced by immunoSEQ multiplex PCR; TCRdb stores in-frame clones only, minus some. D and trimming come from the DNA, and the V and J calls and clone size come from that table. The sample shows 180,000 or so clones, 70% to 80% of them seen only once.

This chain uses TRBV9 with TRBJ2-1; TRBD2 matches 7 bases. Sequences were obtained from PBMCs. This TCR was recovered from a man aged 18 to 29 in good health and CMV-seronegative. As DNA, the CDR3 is TGTGCCAGCAGCGCTGGGGGAGGGGCCTACAATGAGCAGTTCTTC. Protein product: CASSAGGGAYNEQFF.